This paragraph reports one T cell receptor (beta chain). Antigen unknown. The sample belongs to a study of T cells expressing NK-cell markers. The overall study: TCR beta repertoires came from sorted CD3+CD56+NKG2C+, CD3+CD56+NKG2C- and CD3+CD56-NKG2C+ T cells. Among eight sequenced donors, seven carried HCMV seropositivity while one was seronegative. Whole-study results and caveats: The dominant NKG2C+ clonotypes represented about 1.0-7.5% of CD8+ T cells in six donors.

The germline V gene encodes CDR1 MNHEY and CDR2 SVGAGI. CDR3 size: 15 residues. A 5'RACE template switching approach incorporating UMIs was used to make TCR beta cDNA. No DNA is given; TCRdb re-called the 5' RACE reads and lists each CDR3 protein once. The sample shows 500,000 to 700,000 distinct CDR3 sequences, and roughly 3.4% sits with its ten largest clones. This rearrangement joins TRBV6-5 to TRBJ2-6. The source material was blood T cells: a sorted CD56 or NKG2C T cell subset, CD4+ or CD8+ T cells, or bulk PBMC T cells (not recorded which). The TCR originated in a man between 18 and 35 years old in good health. The CDR3 sequence: CASSYTKIGANVLTF.